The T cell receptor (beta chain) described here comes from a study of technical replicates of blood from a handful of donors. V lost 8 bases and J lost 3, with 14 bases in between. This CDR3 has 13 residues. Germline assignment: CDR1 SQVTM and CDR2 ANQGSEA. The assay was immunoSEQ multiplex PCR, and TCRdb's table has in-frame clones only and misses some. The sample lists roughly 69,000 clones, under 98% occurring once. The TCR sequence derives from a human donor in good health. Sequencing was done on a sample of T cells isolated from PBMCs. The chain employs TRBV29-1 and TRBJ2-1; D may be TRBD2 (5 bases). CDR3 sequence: CSSEGPYYNEQFF. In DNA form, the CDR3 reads TGCAGCTCTGAGGGCCCCTACTACAATGAGCAGTTCTTC.